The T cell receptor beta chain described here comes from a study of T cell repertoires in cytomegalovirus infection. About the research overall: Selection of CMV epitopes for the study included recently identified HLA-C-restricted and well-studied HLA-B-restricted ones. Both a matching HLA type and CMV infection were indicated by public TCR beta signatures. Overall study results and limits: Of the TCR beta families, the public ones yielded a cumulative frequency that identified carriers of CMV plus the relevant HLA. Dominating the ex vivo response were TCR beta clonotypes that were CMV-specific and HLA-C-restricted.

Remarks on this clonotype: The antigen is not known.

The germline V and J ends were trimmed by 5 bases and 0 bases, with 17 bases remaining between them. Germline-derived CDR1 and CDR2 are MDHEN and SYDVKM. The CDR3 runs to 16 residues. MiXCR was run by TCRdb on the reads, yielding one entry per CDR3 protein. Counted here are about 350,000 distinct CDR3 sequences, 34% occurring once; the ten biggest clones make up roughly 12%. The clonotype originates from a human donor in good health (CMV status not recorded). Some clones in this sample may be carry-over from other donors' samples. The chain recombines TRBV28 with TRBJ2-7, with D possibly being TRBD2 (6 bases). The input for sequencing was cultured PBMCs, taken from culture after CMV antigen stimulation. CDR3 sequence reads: CASSPLAGSVSYEQYF. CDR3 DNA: TGTGCCAGCAGTCCCCTTGCGGGATCAGTCTCCTACGAGCAGTACTTC.